This T cell receptor (beta chain) derives from a study of OX40 agonist ivuxolimab in advanced cancers. Looking at the study overall: Dose-escalation patients were diagnosed with hepatocellular carcinoma, melanoma, renal cell cancer or head and neck cancer. Regarding the study as a whole: Individuals who were partial responders at 0.1-3.0 mg/kg had clonal expansion that ranked among the lowest. The mean number of expanded clones was higher in CD8+ T cells than in CD4+. At 0.1 to 3.0 mg/kg and by week 6, clonal expansion occurred in CD4+ and CD8+ blood T cells.

In this sample, this clone turned up a few times. Its antigen is undetermined. Using immunoSEQ multiplex PCR, the repertoire was profiled, and TCRdb retains in-frame clones only, with some absent. In the table there are 49,000 or so clones, roughly 89% of which are singletons. The sequenced sample was CD4+ or CD8+ T cells sorted from blood, obtained in a trial of the OX40 agonist ivuxolimab. The receptor comes from an adult with an advanced solid tumor such as melanoma, head and neck, liver or kidney cancer.

The CDR3 coding sequence is TGTGCCAGCAGCTTAGCGACAGGGGGCGCGAACACCGGGGAGCTGTTTTTT. This translates into CASSLATGGANTGELFF. The chain links TRBV7-9 to TRBJ2-2, with 10 bases that match TRBD1. Per germline, CDR1 SEHNR and CDR2 FQNEAQ (reference sequence). The V and J ends lost 0 bases and 0 bases, in that order; junction bases with no gene match: 1. The CDR3 contains 17 residues.